This entry features one T cell receptor (beta chain) sequence. Its antigen is currently unknown. This record belongs to a study of T cells after yellow fever vaccination. Across the whole study: Low-cell-number fractions were prepared with SMART-Seq v4 Ultra Low Input. Whole-study results and caveats: Faster peaking, at day 5 versus 15, marked a secondary response that was weaker. Abundant clonotypes from the bulk population could get into FACS-sorted repertoires as contaminants.

TCRdb re-analysed the 5' RACE reads in MiXCR, keeping a single row per CDR3 protein. The data contain some 260,000 distinct CDR3 sequences, 5.2% of them singletons. The clonotype was recovered from a man between 18 and 35 years old who received the YFV17D yellow fever vaccine. Sequencing used CD4+ T cells sorted from PBMCs, obtained on the day of the yellow fever booster vaccination.

As DNA, the CDR3 is TGTGCCAGCAGCCAATTTGGTGGGGTTCGGAACTACAATGAGCAGTTCTTC. This sequence encodes CASSQFGGVRNYNEQFF. The rearrangement uses TRBV4-2 and TRBJ2-1; D not resolved. The CDR3 loop spans 17 amino acids. V was trimmed by 2 bases and J by 3 bases, leaving 17 bases between them. CDR1 and CDR2 from the germline V gene are LGHNA and YNFKEQ.